The following is a T cell receptor beta chain sequence with its context. No antigen is known for it. Nothing much larger sits one base from this clone, and base qualities are not available. These data belong to a study of shared clonotypes between healthy human individuals (dated by TCRdb to the early 2020s). Context from the whole study: Two women and a few men aged 18 to 49 years were included in the cohort. Blood TCR repertoires of several healthy adults were deeply sequenced to estimate repertoire size and the extent of clonotype sharing between individuals. For each donor, three plates each were used for CD4 naive and CD4 memory, two plates were used for CD8 naive, and one plate was used for CD8 memory. To increase sequencing depth and limit assay-specific biases, TCR repertoire library preparation and sequencing were carried out by different laboratories using diverse techniques. Per donor, leukapheresis produced somewhere between about 0.85 and 9.5 billion PBMCs.

Healthy HIV-negative adults with no recently reported acute infections or vaccinations were included as donors. Only Caucasian adults living in Nashville, Tennessee, USA were represented among the donors. Magnetic negative selection was used to enrich CD4+ T cells, after which naive cells were positively selected on CD45RA and the negative fraction became the memory subset. Blood was collected by leukapheresis, and PBMCs were isolated by Ficoll-Histopaque density gradient centrifugation and then cryopreserved in liquid nitrogen vapor phase. Purity and quantity of every magnetically sorted T cell population were checked by analytical flow cytometry. Each sorted fraction had its genomic DNA isolated and then quantified by UV absorbance on a Nanodrop 2000c. Overall results and qualifications from the work: Rarefaction of sorted-subset datasets indicated incomplete sequencing despite the large sequencing depth. Sampling was restricted to blood, and TCR repertoires in tissues likely differ from the TCR repertoires found in blood. Higher generation probabilities were observed for clonotypes shared by all four sorted-subset donors than for non-shared clonotypes. Because the study included a small number of donors, the genetic and exposure-history diversity represented was limited. Based on pairwise subsampling, the degree of clonotype sharing among donors was expected to be affected by sequencing depth. Estimated clonotype richness was generally larger for naive than for memory subsets. Sharing across several donors was observed for about 5% of naive CD4, over 3% of naive CD8, 2% to 2.5% of memory CD4, and around 0.4% of memory CD8 clonotypes.

Including cysteine and phenylalanine, the CDR3 has 14 amino acids. Of all the DNA, just the CDR3 is kept, 42 bases in frame from base 1. CDR1 and CDR2 are drawn from the germline V gene (reference sequence): LNHNV, YYDKDF. V loses 3 bases, J loses 1 base, and the germline ends lie 10 bases apart. TCR CDR3 regions were amplified from genomic DNA by multiplex PCR using the deep immunoSEQ assay. Genomic DNA extracted from each cell subset was distributed evenly over all wells of several immunoSEQ 96-well plates, and each plate served as one replicate. For sorted subsets, approximately 0.2 ug of genomic DNA, equivalent to around 30,000 T cell genomes, went into each replicate PCR. Purified libraries were measured with a Qubit 3.0 fluorometer, size-checked on a Bioanalyzer 2100, and measured again with the KAPA Library Quantification kit. A separate single-read 150-cycle Illumina NextSeq 550 flow cell was used to sequence each immunoSEQ 96-well plate. As for how the authors treated the data: The immunoSEQ output contained only junctional sequences without quality scores, so filtering could not match that applied to full-length reads. Sequences were annotated with PyIR, a Python wrapper for IgBLAST v1.9, using IMGT germline references to assign V/J genes and CDR3. Any read was removed if the V/J assignment was weak (E-value above 1e-6), the CDR3 was missing, or the read contained stop codons, out-of-frame junctions, or ambiguous translated residues. V3J clonotypes were defined as sequences sharing the same inferred V gene, J gene, and CDR3 amino acid sequence. To compute the percentage overlap between repertoires, the number of shared unique clonotypes was divided by the size of the smaller repertoire. Repertoire richness was assessed with RTK rarefaction, the Chao1 estimator, and Recon v2.1 estimates of unobserved clonotypes. OLGA was used to compute generation probabilities for all TCRbeta clonotypes that the gDNA method yielded from a handful of donors. In its TCRdb copy, this immuneACCESS table keeps in-frame sequences only and misses some clones. Where compared with another copy, unresolved V genes explain less than half of these, and the others have no known cause. Clone size and the V and J calls come from that table; the DNA yielded D and trimming. This sample has 2 million to 2.5 million clones in its table, and approximately 95% of those were observed once. Together, the top ten hold 0.35% to 0.5% of the sample.

The sequencing input was naive CD4+ T cells from PBMCs. This sample's cell subset or site label indicates: CD45RA+ positively selected. The sequence is built from TRBV15 and TRBJ2-7, with TRBD2 tentatively as D gene (7 bases match). The sequence was collected from a man younger than 35 in good health. Some clones in this sample may be carry-over from other donors' samples. The CDR3 reads CATSRSGTSYEQYF. The DNA sequence is TGTGCCACCAGCAGGAGCGGGACATCCTACGAGCAGTACTTC. When the CDR3 is completed using the reference TRBV15 and TRBJ2-7 genes on either side, the full variable domain is DAMVIQNPRYQVTQFGKPVTLSCSQTLNHNVMYWYQQKSSQAPKLLFHYYDKDFNNEADTPDNFQSRRPNTSFCFLDIRSPGLGDTAMYLCATSRSGTSYEQYFGPGTRLTVT.